This T cell receptor beta chain was sequenced in a study of blood T cell repertoires in COVID-19. Whole-study context: Acute and convalescent COVID-19 specimens originated in the United States, Italy and Spain. T cells, B-cell-depleted T cells, or PBMCs provided the cDNA or gDNA that served as material.

Study processing details: Nucleated cell counts were estimated from reference gene primer amplification. Assay used: immunoSEQ multiplex PCR; TCRdb lists only in-frame clones, some missing. V and J calls and clone size come straight from that table; D and trimming were deduced from the DNA. The sample yields 180,000 or so clones, almost 85% seen once. CDR3 size: 11 residues. V gave up 5 bases and J gave up 7 bases; unmatched junction bases: 5. Germline V gives CDR1 SQVTM, CDR2 ANQGSEA. This receptor was taken from a man in his forties or fifties who had recovered from COVID-19. The J gene is TRBJ2-7, the V gene TRBV29-1; 7 nucleotides line up with TRBD1. The material sequenced was peripheral blood. The chain's CDR3 is CSVYRGGEQYF. The DNA of the CDR3 is TGCAGCGTTTACAGGGGTGGGGAGCAGTACTTC.